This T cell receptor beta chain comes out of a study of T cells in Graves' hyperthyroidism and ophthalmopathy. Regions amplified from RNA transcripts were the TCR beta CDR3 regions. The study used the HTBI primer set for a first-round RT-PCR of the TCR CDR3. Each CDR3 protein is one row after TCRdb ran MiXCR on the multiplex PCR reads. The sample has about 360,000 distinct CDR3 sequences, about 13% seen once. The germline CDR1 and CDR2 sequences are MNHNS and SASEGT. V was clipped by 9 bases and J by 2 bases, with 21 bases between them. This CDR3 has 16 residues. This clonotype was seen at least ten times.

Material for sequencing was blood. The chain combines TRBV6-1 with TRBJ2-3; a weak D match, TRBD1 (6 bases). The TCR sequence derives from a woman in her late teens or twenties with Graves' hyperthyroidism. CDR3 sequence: CASEPTGTLTTDTQYF. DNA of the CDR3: TGTGCCAGTGAGCCCACGGGGACACTCACCACAGATACGCAGTATTTT.